This TCR beta chain comes out of a study of blood T cell repertoires in COVID-19. Study-wide context: COVID-19 samples from acute and convalescent phases originated in the United States, Italy and Spain. In each case, the material was cDNA or gDNA derived from T cells, B-cell-depleted T cells, or PBMCs.

The Seattle patients joined while their infection was active and were tracked longitudinally afterward. Per the authors' pipeline: Scientists estimated how many nucleated cells there were by amplifying reference gene primers. Generated by immunoSEQ multiplex PCR, the TCRdb table keeps only in-frame clones and is missing some. V, J and clone size are those of that table, while D and trimming were read from the DNA. The repertoire has almost 200,000 clones, approximately 80% of them found once; the top ten carry approximately 0.99%. Trimming at V came to 6 bases and at J to 7 bases, leaving 11 bases not matched to a gene. The CDR3 runs 14 residues. Germline V gives CDR1 SQVTM, CDR2 ANQGSEA. The count of this clone is one.

The clonotype was recovered from a man in his sixties with COVID-19, enrolled during active disease. The V gene is TRBV29-1, the J gene TRBJ1-5, with TRBD1 identical over 8 bases. Sequencing was performed on peripheral blood. The CDR3, as DNA: TGCAGCGTCGGAAACGGACAGGGAGGCCAGCCCCAGCATTTT. Translation gives CSVGNGQGGQPQHF.